The rows below give T cell receptor beta chains drawn from one sample of a study of molecular identifiers for immune sequencing clone quantification. Via MiXCR, TCRdb re-called the PCR reads, giving one row per CDR3 protein. The repertoire has 90,000 or so distinct CDR3 sequences, roughly 21% of them found once; the top ten carry approximately 0.99%. The specimen sequenced was naive CD8+ T cells from blood, with Jurkat cell RNA spiked in. The receptor set was obtained from a human donor in good health. Some libraries in this study had Jurkat cell RNA spiked in. The CDR3 runs from the conserved cysteine through the conserved F or W. The order of the fields is V gene, J gene, clone size, D gene, CDR3 DNA, CDR3 protein. The D gene is left open where the match is weak. Clone size appears in some rows only: once, few, many, or a class for an expanded clone.

TRBV11-2,TRBJ2-7,few,NA,TGTGCCAGCAGCTTAGCTTTGGACTACAGATCCTACGAGCAGTACTTC,CASSLALDYRSYEQYF
TRBV12-3/TRBV12-4,TRBJ1-6,few,NA,TGTGCCAGCAGACCTGACACCTTGGGACCCCTCCACTTT,CASRPDTLGPLHF
TRBV7-8,TRBJ2-5,few,NA,TGTGCCAGCAGCTTAGACTCTAGCGAGGTTTGGGAGACCCAGTACTTC,CASSLDSSEVWETQYF
TRBV4-1,TRBJ2-3,many,NA,TGCGCCAGCAGCCCCGGCGGAAGGGCCCCAGATACGCAGTATTTT,CASSPGGRAPDTQYF
TRBV5-5,TRBJ2-1,few,NA,TGTGCCAGCAGCTTGGGGTGGCAGGGAAGTTACAATGAGCAGTTCTTC,CASSLGWQGSYNEQFF
TRBV12-3/TRBV12-4,TRBJ2-5,once,TRBD2,TGTGCCACCTCTATTGATCGCCTAGCGGGGTCAGAGACCCAGTACTTC,CATSIDRLAGSETQYF
TRBV4-1,TRBJ1-5,NA,TRBD1,TGCGCCAGCAGCCCACACAGGGGCGGCAATCAGCACCAGCATTTT,CASSPHRGGNQHQHF
TRBV4-3,TRBJ2-5,many,TRBD1,TGCGCCAGCAGCCAAGCTCGGGACAGGGGTTTCGAGACCCAGTACTTC,CASSQARDRGFETQYF
TRBV3-1,TRBJ1-2,many,NA,TGTGCCAGCAGCCAAGATTTGCCAGGGACGGCTAACTATGGCTACACCTTC,CASSQDLPGTANYGYTF
TRBV5-5,TRBJ2-7,many,TRBD1,TGTGCCAGCAGCTTGGAGGGGGCCCACTACGAGCAGTACTTC,CASSLEGAHYEQYF
TRBV5-5,TRBJ2-3,many,NA,TGTGCCAGCAGCTTGTACGGGAGTACTAGCACAGATACGCAGTATTTT,CASSLYGSTSTDTQYF
TRBV6-5,TRBJ1-3,NA,NA,TGTGCCAGCAGTCACTCGTCAACCTCTGGAAACACCATATATTTT,CASSHSSTSGNTIYF
TRBV28,TRBJ2-3,many,NA,TGTGCCAGCATCCCCGAGGGGGAGTGGGGCACAGATACGCAGTATTTT,CASIPEGEWGTDTQYF
TRBV6-6,TRBJ1-5,many,TRBD1,TGTGCCAGCATCCAGGGGGCGGGTACGGGCAATCAGCCCCAGCATTTT,CASIQGAGTGNQPQHF
TRBV28,TRBJ2-7,NA,TRBD2,TGTGCCAGCAGTTTATTAGCGGGAGGGTACGAGCAGTACTTC,CASSLLAGGYEQYF
TRBV7-2,TRBJ1-1,many,TRBD1,TGTGCCAGCAGCTTAAGACACGGAGGGGGACAGGGGGGAACTGAAGCTTTCTTT,CASSLRHGGGQGGTEAFF
TRBV11-2,TRBJ2-5,few,NA,TGTGCCAGCAGCTCCCCGGGACGGGGAAAAGAGACCCAGTACTTC,CASSSPGRGKETQYF
TRBV6-2/TRBV6-3,TRBJ2-7,many,NA,TGTGCCAGCAGTTATACAGCAGGGTACGAGCAGTACTTC,CASSYTAGYEQYF
TRBV7-9,TRBJ2-7,NA,NA,TGTGCCAGCGGCTCCACGGGACGGAGCTCCTACGAGCAGTACTTC,CASGSTGRSSYEQYF
TRBV9,TRBJ2-5,NA,NA,TGTGCCAGCAGCGAAACCACTTCCCGTGGGGGACAAGAGACCCAGTACTTC,CASSETTSRGGQETQYF
TRBV7-3,TRBJ2-3,few,TRBD2,TGTGCCAGCAGCGCGGGACTAGCGGGAGCAGATACGCAGTATTTT,CASSAGLAGADTQYF
TRBV6-5,TRBJ1-1,many,NA,TGTGCCAGCAGTTTCTCAGGGGTCAGCACTGAAGCTTTCTTT,CASSFSGVSTEAFF
TRBV20-1,TRBJ2-1,NA,NA,TGCAGTGCCATACCTCGGAACTCCTACAATGAGCAGTTCTTC,CSAIPRNSYNEQFF